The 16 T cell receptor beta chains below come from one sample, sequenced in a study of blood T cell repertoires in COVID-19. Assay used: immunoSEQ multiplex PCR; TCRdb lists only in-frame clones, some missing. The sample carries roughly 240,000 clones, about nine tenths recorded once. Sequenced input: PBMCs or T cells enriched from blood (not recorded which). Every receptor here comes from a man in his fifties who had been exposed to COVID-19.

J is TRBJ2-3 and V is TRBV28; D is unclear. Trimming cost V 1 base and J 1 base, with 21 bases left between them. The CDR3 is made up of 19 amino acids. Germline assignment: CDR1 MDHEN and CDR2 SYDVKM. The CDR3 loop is CASSLSSRGIVWGTDTQYF. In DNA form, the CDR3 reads TGTGCCAGCAGTTTATCGAGCCGCGGAATAGTGTGGGGCACAGATACGCAGTATTTT.

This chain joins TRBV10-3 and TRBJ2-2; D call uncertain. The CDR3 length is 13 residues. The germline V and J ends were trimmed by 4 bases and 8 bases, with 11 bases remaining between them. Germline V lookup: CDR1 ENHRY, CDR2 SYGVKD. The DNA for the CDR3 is TGTGCCATCAGTGGTAGCCTTTGGGGGGAGCTGTTTTTT. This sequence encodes CAISGSLWGELFF.

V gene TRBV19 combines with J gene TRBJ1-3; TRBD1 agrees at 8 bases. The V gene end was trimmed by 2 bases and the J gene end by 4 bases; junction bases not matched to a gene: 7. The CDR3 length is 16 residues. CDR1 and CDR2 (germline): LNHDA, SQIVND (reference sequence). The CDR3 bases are TGTGCCAGTAGTATACTGACAGGGGATGGAGGAAACACCATATATTTT. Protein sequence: CASSILTGDGGNTIYF.

CDR3 DNA: TGTGCCAGCTCACCAGGGGACAGGGGGCCCCACGAGCAGTACGTC. Protein: CASSPGDRGPHEQYV. V usage is TRBV18 and J usage is TRBJ2-7; 12 bases are shared with TRBD1. CDR1 is KGHSH, CDR2 LQKENI, per germline. The CDR3 totals 15 residues. The ends lost 2 bases at V and 5 bases at J; junction bases unmatched: 4.

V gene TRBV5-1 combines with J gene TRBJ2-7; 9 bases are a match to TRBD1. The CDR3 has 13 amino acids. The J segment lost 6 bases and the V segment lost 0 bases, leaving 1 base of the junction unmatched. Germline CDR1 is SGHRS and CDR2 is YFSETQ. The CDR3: CASSLGQGGEQYV. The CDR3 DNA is TGCGCCAGCAGCTTGGGACAGGGGGGCGAGCAGTACGTC.

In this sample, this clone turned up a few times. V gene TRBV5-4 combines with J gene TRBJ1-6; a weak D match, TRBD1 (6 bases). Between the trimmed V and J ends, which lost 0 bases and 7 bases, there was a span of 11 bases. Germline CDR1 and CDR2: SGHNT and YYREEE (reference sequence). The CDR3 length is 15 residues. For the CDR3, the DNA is TGTGCCAGCAGCTTGGCAGGGGACACCAATTCACCCCTCCACTTT. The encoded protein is CASSLAGDTNSPLHF.

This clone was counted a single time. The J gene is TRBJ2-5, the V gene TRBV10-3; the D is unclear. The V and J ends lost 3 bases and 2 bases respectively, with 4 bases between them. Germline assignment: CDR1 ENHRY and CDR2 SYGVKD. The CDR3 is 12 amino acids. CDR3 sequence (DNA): TGTGCCATCAGTGAAGCACAAGAGACCCAGTACTTC. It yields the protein CAISEAQETQYF.

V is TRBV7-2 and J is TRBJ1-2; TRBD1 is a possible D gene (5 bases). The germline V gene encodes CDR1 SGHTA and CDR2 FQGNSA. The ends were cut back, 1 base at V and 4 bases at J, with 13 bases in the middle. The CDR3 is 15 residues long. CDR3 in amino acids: CASSLEAREGYGYTF. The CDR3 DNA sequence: TGTGCCAGCAGCTTAGAGGCCAGGGAGGGCTATGGCTACACCTTC.

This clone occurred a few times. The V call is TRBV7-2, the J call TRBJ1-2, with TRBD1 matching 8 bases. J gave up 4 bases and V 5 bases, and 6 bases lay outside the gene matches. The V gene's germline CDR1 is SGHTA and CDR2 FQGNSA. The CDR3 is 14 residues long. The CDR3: CASSVQGASYGYTF. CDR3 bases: TGTGCCAGCAGCGTCCAGGGGGCTAGCTATGGCTACACCTTC. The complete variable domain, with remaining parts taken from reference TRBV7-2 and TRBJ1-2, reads GAGVSQSPSNKVTEKGKDVELRCDPISGHTALYWYRQSLGQGLEFLIYFQGNSAPDKSGLPSDRFSAERTGGSVSTLTIQRTQQEDSAVYLCASSVQGASYGYTFGSGTRLTVV.

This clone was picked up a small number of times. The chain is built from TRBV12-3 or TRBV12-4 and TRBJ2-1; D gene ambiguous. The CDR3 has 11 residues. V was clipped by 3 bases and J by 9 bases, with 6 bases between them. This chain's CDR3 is CASSFISEQFF. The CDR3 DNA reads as TGTGCCAGCAGTTTTATTAGTGAGCAGTTCTTC.

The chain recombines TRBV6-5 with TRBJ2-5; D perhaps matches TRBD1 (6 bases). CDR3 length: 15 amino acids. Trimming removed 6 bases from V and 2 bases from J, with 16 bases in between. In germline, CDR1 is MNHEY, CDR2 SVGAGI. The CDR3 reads CASRATTGPQETQYF. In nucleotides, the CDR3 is TGTGCCAGCAGAGCGACGACAGGTCCTCAAGAGACCCAGTACTTC.

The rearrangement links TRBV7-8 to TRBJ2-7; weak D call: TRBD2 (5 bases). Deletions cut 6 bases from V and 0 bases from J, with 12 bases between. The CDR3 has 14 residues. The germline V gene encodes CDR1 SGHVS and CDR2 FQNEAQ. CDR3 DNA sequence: TGTGCCAGCAGTCCGGGAAAGGCCTCCTACGAGCAGTACTTC. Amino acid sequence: CASSPGKASYEQYF.

CDR3 DNA: TGTGCCAGTAGTATTGGGACACCAGGCAATCAGCCCCAGCATTTT. Translating gives CASSIGTPGNQPQHF. The chain is built from TRBV19 and TRBJ1-5; a weak D match, TRBD1 (6 bases). Per the germline V gene, CDR1 is LNHDA and CDR2 is SQIVND (reference sequence). This CDR3 region has 15 residues. Trimming left V 3 bases short and J 2 bases short, with 11 bases between.

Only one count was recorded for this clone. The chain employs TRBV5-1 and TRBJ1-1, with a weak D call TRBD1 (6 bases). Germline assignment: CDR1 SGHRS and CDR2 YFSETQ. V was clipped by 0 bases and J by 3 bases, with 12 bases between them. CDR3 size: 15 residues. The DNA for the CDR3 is TGCGCCAGCAGCTTGGCAGGGAGGGGGGACACTGAAGCTTTCTTT. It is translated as CASSLAGRGDTEAFF.

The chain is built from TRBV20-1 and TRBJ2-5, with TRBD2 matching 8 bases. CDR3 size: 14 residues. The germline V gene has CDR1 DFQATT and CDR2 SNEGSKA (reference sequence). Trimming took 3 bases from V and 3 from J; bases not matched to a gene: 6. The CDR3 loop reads CSASRGGDEETQYF. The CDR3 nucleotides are TGCAGTGCTAGTCGGGGGGGGGATGAAGAGACCCAGTACTTC.

This CDR3 is CASGLTSLGDTQYF. DNA of the CDR3: TGTGCTAGTGGTTTGACTAGCTTGGGAGATACGCAGTATTTT. This chain uses TRBV12-5 with TRBJ2-3, with D perhaps matching TRBD2 (6 bases). CDR1 is LGHNT, CDR2 FRNRAP, per germline. The CDR3 length is 14 residues. V lost 2 bases and J lost 5, with 11 bases in between.